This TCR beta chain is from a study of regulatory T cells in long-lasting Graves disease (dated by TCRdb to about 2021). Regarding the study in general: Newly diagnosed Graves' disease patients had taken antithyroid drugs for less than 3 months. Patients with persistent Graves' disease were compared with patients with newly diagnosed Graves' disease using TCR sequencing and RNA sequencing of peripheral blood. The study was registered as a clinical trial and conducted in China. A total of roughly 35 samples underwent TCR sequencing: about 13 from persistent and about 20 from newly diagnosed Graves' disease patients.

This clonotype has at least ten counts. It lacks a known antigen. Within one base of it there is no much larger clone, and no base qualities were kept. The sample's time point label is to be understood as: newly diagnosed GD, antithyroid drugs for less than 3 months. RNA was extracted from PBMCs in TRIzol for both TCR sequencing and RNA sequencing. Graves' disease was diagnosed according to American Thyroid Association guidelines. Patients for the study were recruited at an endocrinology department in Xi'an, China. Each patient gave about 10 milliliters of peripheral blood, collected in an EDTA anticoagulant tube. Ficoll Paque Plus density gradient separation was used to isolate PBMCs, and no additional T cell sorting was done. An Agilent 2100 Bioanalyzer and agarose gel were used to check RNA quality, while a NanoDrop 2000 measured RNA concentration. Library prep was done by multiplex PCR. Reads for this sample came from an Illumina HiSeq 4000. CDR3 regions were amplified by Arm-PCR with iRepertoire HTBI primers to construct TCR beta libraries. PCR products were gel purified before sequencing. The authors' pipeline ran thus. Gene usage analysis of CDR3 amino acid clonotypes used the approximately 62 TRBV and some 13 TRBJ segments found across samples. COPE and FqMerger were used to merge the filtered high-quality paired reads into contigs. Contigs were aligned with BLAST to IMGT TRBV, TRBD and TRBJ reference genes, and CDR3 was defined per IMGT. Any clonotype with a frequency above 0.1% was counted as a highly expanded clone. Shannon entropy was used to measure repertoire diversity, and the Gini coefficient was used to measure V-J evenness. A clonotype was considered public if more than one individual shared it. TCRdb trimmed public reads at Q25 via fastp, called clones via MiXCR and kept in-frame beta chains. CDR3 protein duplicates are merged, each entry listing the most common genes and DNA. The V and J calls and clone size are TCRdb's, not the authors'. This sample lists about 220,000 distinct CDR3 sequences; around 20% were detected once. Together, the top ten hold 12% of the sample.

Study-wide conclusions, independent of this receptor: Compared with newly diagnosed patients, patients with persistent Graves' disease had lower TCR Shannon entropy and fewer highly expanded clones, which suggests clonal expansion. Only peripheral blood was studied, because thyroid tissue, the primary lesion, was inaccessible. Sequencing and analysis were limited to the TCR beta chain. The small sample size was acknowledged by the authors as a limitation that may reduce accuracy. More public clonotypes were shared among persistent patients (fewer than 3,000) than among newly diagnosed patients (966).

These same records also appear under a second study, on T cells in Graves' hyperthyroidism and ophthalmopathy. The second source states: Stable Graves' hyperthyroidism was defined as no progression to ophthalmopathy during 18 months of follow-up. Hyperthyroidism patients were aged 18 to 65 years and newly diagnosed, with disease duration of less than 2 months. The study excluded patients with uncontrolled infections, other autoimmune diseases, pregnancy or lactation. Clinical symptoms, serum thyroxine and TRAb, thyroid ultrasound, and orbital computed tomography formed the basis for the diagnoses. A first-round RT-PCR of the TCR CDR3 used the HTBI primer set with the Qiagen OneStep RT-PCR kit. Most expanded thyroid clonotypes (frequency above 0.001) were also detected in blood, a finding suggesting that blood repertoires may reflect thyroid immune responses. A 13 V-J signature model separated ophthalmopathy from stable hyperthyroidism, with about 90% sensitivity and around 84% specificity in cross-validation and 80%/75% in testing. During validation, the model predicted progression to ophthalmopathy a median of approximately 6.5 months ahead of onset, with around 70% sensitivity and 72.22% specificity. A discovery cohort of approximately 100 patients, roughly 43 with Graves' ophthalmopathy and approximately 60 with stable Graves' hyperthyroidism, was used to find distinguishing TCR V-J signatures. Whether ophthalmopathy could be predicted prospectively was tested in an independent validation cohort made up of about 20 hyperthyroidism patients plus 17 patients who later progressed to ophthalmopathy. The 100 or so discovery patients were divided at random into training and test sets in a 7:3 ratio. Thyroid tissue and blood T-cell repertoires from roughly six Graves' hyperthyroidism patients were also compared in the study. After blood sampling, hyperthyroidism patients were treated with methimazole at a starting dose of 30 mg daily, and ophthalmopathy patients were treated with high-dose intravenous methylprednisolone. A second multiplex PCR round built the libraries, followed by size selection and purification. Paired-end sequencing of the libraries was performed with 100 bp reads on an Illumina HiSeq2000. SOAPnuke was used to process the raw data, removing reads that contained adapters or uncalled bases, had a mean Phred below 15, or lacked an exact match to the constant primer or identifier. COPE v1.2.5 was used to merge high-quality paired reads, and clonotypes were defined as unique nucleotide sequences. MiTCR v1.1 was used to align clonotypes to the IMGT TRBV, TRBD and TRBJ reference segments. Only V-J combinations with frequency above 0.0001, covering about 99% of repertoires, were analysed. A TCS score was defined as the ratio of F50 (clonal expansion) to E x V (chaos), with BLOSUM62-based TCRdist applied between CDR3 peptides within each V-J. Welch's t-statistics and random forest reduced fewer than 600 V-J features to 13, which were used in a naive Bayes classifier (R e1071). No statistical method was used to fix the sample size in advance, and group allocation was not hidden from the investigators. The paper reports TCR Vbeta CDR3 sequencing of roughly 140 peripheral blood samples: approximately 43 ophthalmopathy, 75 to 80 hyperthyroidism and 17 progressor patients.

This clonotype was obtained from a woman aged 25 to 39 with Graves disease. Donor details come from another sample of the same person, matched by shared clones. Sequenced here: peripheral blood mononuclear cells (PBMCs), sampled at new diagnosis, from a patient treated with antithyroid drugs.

The sequenced DNA is TGCAGTGCTAATCCCGACAGAGCTAACTATGGCTACACCTTC. It translates to CSANPDRANYGYTF. Here the chain combines TRBV20-1 and TRBJ1-2; 5 matching bases give a weak D call of TRBD1. V drops 4 bases and J drops 0 bases, leaving 12 bases in between. Including cysteine and phenylalanine, the CDR3 has 14 amino acids. The retained sequence is limited to the CDR3, 42 bases, with the frame set at the first base. The germline V gene (reference sequence) gives CDR1 as DFQATT and CDR2 as SNEGSKA.